This T cell receptor beta chain is from a study of T cell responses to AZD1222 COVID-19 vaccine. CDR1 is SGHVS, CDR2 FNYEAQ, per germline. This CDR3 is 15 amino acids long. V lost 1 base to trimming and J lost 4 bases, with 12 bases between them. This table comes from immunoSEQ multiplex PCR, and its TCRdb copy is limited to in-frame clones, with some not included. The table shows 65,000 to 80,000 clones, with about 91% occurring only once. Note on this clone: Antigen specificity is unknown.

Study-level findings and limits: Unmutated variant regions are reportedly the target of nearly half of TCRs that are spike-specific. Spike-specific TCR breadth and depth rose after two AZD1222 doses. At study baseline, merely more than 5 AZD1222 recipients were seropositive.

This rearrangement joins TRBV7-6 to TRBJ2-3, with a weak D call TRBD1 (5 bases). This sequence originates from an adult in good health. Sequenced here: peripheral blood, sampled on day 0 of MenACWY control vaccination. The CDR3 spells CASSLGQGGADTQYF. CDR3 DNA: TGTGCCAGCAGCTTAGGTCAGGGTGGGGCAGATACGCAGTATTTT. The whole variable domain, remainder taken from reference TRBV7-6 and TRBJ2-3, is GAGVSQSPRYKVTKRGQDVALRCDPISGHVSLYWYRQALGQGPEFLTYFNYEAQQDKSGLPNDRFSAERPEGSISTLTIQRTEQRDSAMYRCASSLGQGGADTQYFGPGTRLTVL.